Below, 18 T cell receptor beta chains from the same sample are listed, as sequenced in a study of T cell responses to AZD1222 COVID-19 vaccine. TCRdb keeps only in-frame clones here, not all; method: immunoSEQ multiplex PCR. The sample consists of about 100,000 clones, approximately 88% of them appearing once. Sequences were derived from peripheral blood, sampled on day 0 of AZD1222 vaccination. These receptors were collected from an adult in good health.

The chain joins TRBV28 to TRBJ1-2; the D is unclear. Per the germline V gene, CDR1 is MDHEN and CDR2 is SYDVKM. V lost 6 bases and J lost 0, with 8 bases in between. The CDR3 consists of 13 residues. The CDR3, as DNA: TGTGCCAGCAGGGCGCCCGCTAACTATGGCTACACCTTC. As protein: CASRAPANYGYTF.

The rearrangement uses TRBV27 and TRBJ2-1; 11 nucleotides align to TRBD2. CDR3 length: 17 amino acids. The ends lost 0 bases at V and 5 bases at J; junction bases unmatched: 6. The V gene's germline CDR1 is MNHEY and CDR2 SMNVEV (reference sequence). The CDR3 sequence: CASSLSAATSGDNEQFF. The CDR3 DNA follows: TGTGCCAGCAGTTTATCCGCCGCGACTAGCGGGGACAATGAGCAGTTCTTC.

This rearrangement joins TRBV21-1 to TRBJ1-1; the listed D gene, TRBD1, was not tested against the DNA. TRBV21-1 corresponds to a pseudogene. CDR3 length: 14 amino acids. Here the CDR3 reads CASSKGQGDTEAFF. CDR3 DNA sequence: TGTGCCAGCAGCAAAGGACAGGGGGACACTGAAGCTTTCTTT.

The rearrangement links TRBV9 to TRBJ2-3; the match to TRBD2 covers 13 bases. J lost 6 bases, V lost 4 bases, and 5 bases had no gene match. Per germline, CDR1 SGDLS and CDR2 YYNGEE. CDR3 size: 15 residues. Here the CDR3 reads CASSRGTSGVDTQYF. In nucleotides, the CDR3 is TGTGCCAGCAGCCGTGGGACTAGCGGGGTCGATACGCAGTATTTT.

This clone was seen once. The chain has TRBV6-4 and TRBJ1-5, with a weak D call TRBD1 (5 bases). Trimming took off 2 bases at V and 5 bases at J, with 10 bases between the two ends. From germline, CDR1 is MRHNA and CDR2 SNTAGT. There are 14 residues in the CDR3. The CDR3 protein is CASSDGQGDQPQHF. In DNA form, the CDR3 reads TGTGCCAGCAGTGACGGGCAAGGGGATCAGCCCCAGCATTTT.

The chain joins TRBV6-4 to TRBJ2-3, with 7 nucleotides matching TRBD2. The CDR3 spans 16 residues. Per the germline V gene, CDR1 is MRHNA and CDR2 is SNTAGT. Trimming took 5 bases from V and 0 from J; bases not matched to a gene: 8. The CDR3 nucleotides read TGTGCCAGCAGTTCCTATACTAGCGCCAGCACAGATACGCAGTATTTT. This translates into CASSSYTSASTDTQYF.

This clone was picked up one time. The V call is TRBV27, the J call TRBJ2-5; D is possibly TRBD1 or TRBD2 (7 bases each). CDR1 MNHEY and CDR2 SMNVEV come from the germline V gene (reference sequence). The V and J ends lost 4 bases and 5 bases respectively, with 20 bases between them. This CDR3 has 16 amino acids. In nucleotides, the CDR3 is TGTGCCAGCAGTTACGCCTGGGAGGGGGCTAGGGAGACCCAGTACTTC. This sequence encodes CASSYAWEGARETQYF.

The chain couples TRBV5-1 to TRBJ2-4; TRBD1 matches at 12 bases. V shed 4 bases, J shed 5 bases, and the junction held 7 bases outside the gene matches. Germline values: CDR1 SGHRS, CDR2 YFSETQ. The CDR3 is 16 residues long. The CDR3 bases are TGCGCCAGCAGCCCCGGGACAGGGGGCACCCAAAACATTCAGTACTTC. Translating gives CASSPGTGGTQNIQYF.

Concerning this clone itself: This sample includes further DNA sequences coding for the same CDR3. This rearrangement joins TRBV3-1 (or the pseudogene TRBV3-2) to TRBJ2-7; either TRBD1 or TRBD2 may supply D (5 bases each). V lost 0 bases and J 4 bases, leaving 7 bases between the germline ends. The CDR3 loop spans 13 amino acids. Germline assignment: CDR1 LGHDT and CDR2 YNNKEL (reference sequence). The CDR3 DNA reads as TGTGCCAGCAGCCAAGAGGGGGTTTACGAGCAGTACTTC. Protein: CASSQEGVYEQYF.

This clone was seen just once. The V gene is TRBV18, the J gene TRBJ1-1; D ambiguous. Germline-derived CDR1 and CDR2 are KGHSH and LQKENI. V lost 1 base, J lost 3 bases, and 6 bases lay in between. This CDR3 has 13 residues. In DNA, the CDR3 is TGTGCCAGCTCACCACTGGAGGACACTGAAGCTTTCTTT. This translates into CASSPLEDTEAFF.

This rearrangement joins TRBV7-2 to TRBJ2-7; 11 positions agree with TRBD2. The CDR3 loop spans 17 amino acids. The V gene's germline CDR1 is SGHTA and CDR2 FQGNSA. J lost 4 bases, V lost 1 base, and 9 bases had no gene match. The DNA for the CDR3 is TGTGCCAGCAGCTTAGGACTAGCGGGATCGAGAGTGTACGAGCAGTACTTC. It translates to CASSLGLAGSRVYEQYF.

The chain has TRBV6-5 and TRBJ1-5, with TRBD1 identical over 9 bases. Germline CDR1 reads MNHEY; CDR2 reads SVGAGI. This CDR3 has 13 residues. Germline trimming cut 11 bases from V and 5 bases from J; bases unmatched to any gene: 7. CDR3 protein: CASQQGADQPQHF. CDR3 sequence (DNA): TGTGCCTCACAACAGGGGGCCGATCAGCCCCAGCATTTT.

Only one count was recorded for this clone. The gene calls are TRBV5-1 and TRBJ2-2; D unresolved. Trimming shortened V by 2 bases and J by 6 bases, and 14 bases separated the two germline ends. In germline, CDR1 is SGHRS, CDR2 YFSETQ. The CDR3 extends over 15 amino acids. The CDR3 loop reads CASSLSVWRSGELFF. The CDR3 DNA follows: TGCGCCAGCAGCTTATCCGTCTGGCGGTCCGGGGAGCTGTTTTTT.

This rearrangement joins TRBV27 to TRBJ1-2; D perhaps matches TRBD1 (6 bases). V gave up 2 bases and J gave up 7 bases, with 14 bases separating them. Germline assignment: CDR1 MNHEY and CDR2 SMNVEV (reference sequence). The CDR3 extends over 14 amino acids. This CDR3 reads CASSLIQGVGGYTF. The CDR3 DNA reads TGTGCCAGCAGTTTAATACAGGGAGTGGGTGGCTACACCTTC.

The rearrangement joins TRBV6-5 to TRBJ1-3, with D possibly being TRBD1 (6 bases). The CDR3 sequence is 15 residues long. V was cut by 8 bases and J by 4 bases, with 18 bases left in between. The germline CDR1 and CDR2 sequences are MNHEY and SVGAGI. The CDR3 DNA sequence: TGTGCCAGCTGGTCGGGGGGCGCAAGGGGAAACACCATATATTTT. The encoded protein is CASWSGGARGNTIYF.

This chain connects TRBV10-3 to TRBJ1-6, with 9 bases identical to TRBD1. This CDR3 is 14 amino acids long. Germline assignment: CDR1 ENHRY and CDR2 SYGVKD. Trimming at V came to 10 bases and at J to 9 bases, leaving 10 bases not matched to a gene. CDR3 protein: CATLSGTGTSPLHF. The CDR3 coding sequence is TGTGCCACCCTTTCCGGGACAGGGACTTCACCCCTCCACTTT.

This clone was observed once. CDR3: CANRERQGNQPQHF. The CDR3 DNA sequence: TGTGCCAACCGGGAACGACAGGGGAATCAGCCCCAGCATTTT. The chain is built from TRBV10-3 and TRBJ1-5; 8 positions agree with TRBD1. Trimming at V came to 10 bases and at J to 4 bases, leaving 9 bases not matched to a gene. The length of the CDR3 is 14 residues. From germline, CDR1 is ENHRY and CDR2 SYGVKD.

The count of this clone is one. V is TRBV3-1 (or the pseudogene TRBV3-2) and J is TRBJ2-1, with a tentative D call TRBD1 (6 bases). This CDR3 contains 14 residues. Germline V gives CDR1 LGHDT, CDR2 YNNKEL (reference sequence). Trimming left V 0 bases short and J 3 bases short, with 6 bases between. CDR3 nucleotide sequence: TGTGCCAGCAGCCAAGAGGACAGCTACAATGAGCAGTTCTTC. Translated, it gives CASSQEDSYNEQFF.